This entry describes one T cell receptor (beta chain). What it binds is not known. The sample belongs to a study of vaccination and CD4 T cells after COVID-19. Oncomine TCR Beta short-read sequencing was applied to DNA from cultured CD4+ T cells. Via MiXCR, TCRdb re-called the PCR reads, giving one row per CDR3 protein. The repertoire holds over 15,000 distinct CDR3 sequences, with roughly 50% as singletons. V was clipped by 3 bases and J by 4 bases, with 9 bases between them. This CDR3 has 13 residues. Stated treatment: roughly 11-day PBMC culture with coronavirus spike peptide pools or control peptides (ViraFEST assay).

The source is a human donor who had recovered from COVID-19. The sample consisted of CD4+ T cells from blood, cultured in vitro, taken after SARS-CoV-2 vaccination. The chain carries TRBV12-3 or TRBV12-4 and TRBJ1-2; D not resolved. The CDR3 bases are TGTGCCAGCAGTTTGCGACCGCTCTATGGCTACACCTTC. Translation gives CASSLRPLYGYTF.